This TCR beta chain was retrieved from a study of T cells after yellow fever vaccination. Germline-derived CDR1 and CDR2 are SGHAT and FQNNGV. The ends were cut back, 0 bases at V and 2 bases at J, with 8 bases in the middle. This CDR3 is built from 14 residues. Remarks on this clonotype: Antigen specificity is unknown.

Conversion of TCR transcripts into cDNA relied on 5'RACE template switching, which added a universal primer site and UMIs. TCRdb reprocessed the 5' RACE reads with MiXCR, giving one entry per CDR3 protein. Of about 220,000 distinct CDR3 sequences in the sample, 2.5% to 3.5% were seen once. Study results and limitations: Clonotypes shared by both compartments, CD4 and CD8, made up a small share. Repertoires obtained by FACS sorting could include abundant clonotypes that entered as contaminants from the bulk population.

The chain carries TRBV11-2 and TRBJ2-7; unclear D gene. This TCR was recovered from a man between 18 and 29 years old who received the YFV17D yellow fever vaccine. Sequences were derived from CD4+ T cells sorted from PBMCs, sampled 10 days after the yellow fever booster vaccination. CDR3 sequence reads: CASSLDRLTYEQYF. The CDR3 DNA follows: TGTGCCAGCAGCTTAGATCGGTTAACCTACGAGCAGTACTTC.